The 24 T cell receptor beta chains reported below all come from one sample, sequenced in a study of T cell repertoires in cytomegalovirus infection. In TCRdb, the reads were re-called with MiXCR into one record per CDR3 protein. The data contain roughly 630,000 distinct CDR3 sequences, around 24% of them singletons. Sequenced input: CD8+ T cells from PBMCs. These receptors originate from a human donor in good health (CMV status not recorded). Some clones in this sample may be carry-over from other donors' samples.

This clonotype was picked up a small number of times. The V and J genes are TRBV6-4 and TRBJ2-3; 7 nucleotides match TRBD2. The germline V gene encodes CDR1 MRHNA and CDR2 SNTAGT. This CDR3 contains 15 residues. The junction had 10 bases not matched to a gene; V was cut back by 3 bases and J by 7 bases. The CDR3 reads CASSEFGGGGNTQYF. The DNA for the CDR3 is TGTGCCAGCAGTGAGTTTGGTGGGGGAGGGAATACGCAGTATTTT.

This clonotype was detected many times. V and J are TRBV28 and TRBJ2-3, with TRBD1 matching over 7 bases. Germline loops: CDR1 MDHEN, CDR2 SYDVKM. The CDR3 is 13 residues long. V shed 6 bases and J 5 bases; nucleotides not matched to a gene: 5. The CDR3 sequence: CASSYRGKDTQYF. The DNA of the CDR3 is TGTGCCAGCAGCTACAGGGGAAAAGATACGCAGTATTTT.

This clonotype was seen many times. J is TRBJ1-2 and V is TRBV7-2; tentatively, D is TRBD1 (6 bases). The CDR3 is 15 residues long. From germline, CDR1 is SGHTA and CDR2 FQGNSA. Trimming took off 4 bases at V and 8 bases at J, with 20 bases between the two ends. CDR3 sequence: CASSSIINRAQGYTF. CDR3 DNA sequence: TGTGCCAGCAGCTCCATAATAAACAGGGCTCAGGGCTACACCTTC.

The CDR3 region has the DNA TGTGCCCCCATCCGGACAGGAAAGGGGACAGATACGCAGTATTTT. Translated, it gives CAPIRTGKGTDTQYF. This rearrangement joins TRBV7-9 to TRBJ2-3, with TRBD1 identical over 7 bases. The CDR3 consists of 15 residues. Losses at the gene ends were 11 bases for V and 3 bases for J; bases not matched to a gene: 14. CDR1 and CDR2 from the germline V gene are SEHNR and FQNEAQ (reference sequence).

The chain uses TRBV29-1 and TRBJ2-3; D may match TRBD1 or TRBD2 (6 bases each). Trimming left V 7 bases short and J 4 bases short, with 18 bases between. Germline CDR1 SQVTM, CDR2 ANQGSEA. CDR3 length equals 14 residues. The CDR3 loop reads CSGRSPEGADTQYF. CDR3 coding DNA: TGCAGCGGTCGGTCACCGGAGGGGGCAGATACGCAGTATTTT.

There are a few counts of this clonotype. The V and J genes are TRBV2 and TRBJ1-1; perhaps TRBD1 as D (5 bases). Trimming pared 9 bases from V and 5 bases from J, leaving 13 bases between. The CDR3 is 12 amino acids. In germline, CDR1 is SNHLY, CDR2 FYNNEI. This chain's CDR3 is CASLGGVTEAFF. The CDR3 DNA is TGTGCCAGTCTAGGAGGGGTGACTGAAGCTTTCTTT. The full variable domain, its missing parts supplied by reference TRBV2 and TRBJ1-1, is EPEVTQTPSHQVTQMGQEVILRCVPISNHLYFYWYRQILGQKVEFLVSFYNNEISEKSEIFDDQFSVERPDGSNFTLKIRSTKLEDSAMYFCASLGGVTEAFFGQGTRLTVV.

This clonotype was seen a few times. The chain joins TRBV14 to TRBJ2-7, with D perhaps matching TRBD2 (6 bases). Germline loops: CDR1 SGHDN, CDR2 FVKESK. The CDR3 runs to 13 residues. V dropped 2 bases and J dropped 6 bases, with 11 bases sitting between them. This chain's CDR3 is CASSQPGLGEQYF. The CDR3 region has the DNA TGTGCCAGCAGCCAACCGGGACTGGGCGAGCAGTACTTC. The variable domain in full, with the rest retrieved from reference TRBV14 and TRBJ2-7, is EAGVTQFPSHSVIEKGQTVTLRCDPISGHDNLYWYRRVMGKEIKFLLHFVKESKQDESGMPNNRFLAERTGGTYSTLKVQPAELEDSGVYFCASSQPGLGEQYFGPGTRLTVT.

The CDR3 is CAGTRWGETQYF. The CDR3 nucleotides are TGTGCCGGCACTCGGTGGGGAGAGACCCAGTACTTC. The chain is built from TRBV6-4 and TRBJ2-5; D ambiguous. The CDR3 sequence is 12 residues long. V was cut by 11 bases and J by 4 bases, with 14 bases left in between. The germline CDR1 and CDR2 sequences are MRHNA and SNTAGT.

V is TRBV7-6 and J is TRBJ2-1; the D is unclear. The CDR3 extends over 16 amino acids. The germline gives CDR1 SGHVS, CDR2 FNYEAQ. Trimming removed 1 base from V and 8 bases from J, with 18 bases in between. CDR3 nucleotides: TGTGCCAGCAGCTTAGAAGTGGCGGACGCAGACGATGAGCAGTTCTTC. It encodes CASSLEVADADDEQFF.

The sample holds many counts of this clonotype. CDR3 coding DNA: TGTGCCAGCAGCTTAGCGGGATTCTCCTACGAGCAGTACTTC. Amino acid sequence: CASSLAGFSYEQYF. The chain is built from TRBV7-6 and TRBJ2-7; D is unresolved. CDR1 and CDR2 from the germline V gene are SGHVS and FNYEAQ. The V gene lost 0 bases and the J gene lost 0 bases, with 6 bases spanning the gap. CDR3 length: 14 residues. Full variable domain (rest looked up from reference TRBV7-6 and TRBJ2-7): GAGVSQSPRYKVTKRGQDVALRCDPISGHVSLYWYRQALGQGPEFLTYFNYEAQQDKSGLPNDRFSAERPEGSISTLTIQRTEQRDSAMYRCASSLAGFSYEQYFGPGTRLTVT.

There are many counts of this clonotype. The chain recombines TRBV7-2 with TRBJ2-5; 7 nucleotides line up with TRBD1. The CDR3 contains 15 residues. The junction had 9 bases not matched to a gene; V was cut back by 4 bases and J by 4 bases. Germline-derived CDR1 and CDR2 are SGHTA and FQGNSA. The CDR3, as DNA: TGTGCCAGCAGCTCTCGGACAGGTCGGGGAGAGACCCAGTACTTC. Protein: CASSSRTGRGETQYF.

This clonotype was seen a handful of times. CDR3 amino acids: CASSNQRRAGQPQHF. CDR3 DNA: TGTGCCAGTAGTAATCAGCGCCGGGCGGGTCAGCCCCAGCATTTT. The V gene is TRBV19, the J gene TRBJ1-5; D is unresolved. The ends were cut back, 4 bases at V and 6 bases at J, with 16 bases in the middle. The CDR3 has 15 amino acids. Germline CDR1 is LNHDA and CDR2 is SQIVND (reference sequence).

This clonotype showed up many times. J is TRBJ2-1 and V is TRBV7-9; D not certain. CDR1 and CDR2 (germline): SEHNR, FQNEAQ (reference sequence). The CDR3 length is 17 residues. The V end was cut by 5 bases, the J end by 5 bases, with 22 bases between. The CDR3 region is CASSHPLSRKVDNEQFF. CDR3 in DNA: TGTGCCAGCAGCCACCCCCTCTCCCGGAAAGTAGACAATGAGCAGTTCTTC.

This clonotype was detected a few times. This chain connects TRBV7-9 to TRBJ1-1; 9 bases match TRBD1. CDR1 and CDR2 (germline): SEHNR, FQNEAQ (reference sequence). Trimming took 3 bases from V and 4 from J; bases not matched to a gene: 9. The CDR3 consists of 16 residues. Written as DNA, the CDR3 is TGTGCCAGCAGCTTCCCGCTACAGGGGGCAGGCACTGAAGCTTTCTTT. This encodes CASSFPLQGAGTEAFF. Full variable domain (rest looked up from reference TRBV7-9 and TRBJ1-1): DTGVSQNPRHKITKRGQNVTFRCDPISEHNRLYWYRQTLGQGPEFLTYFQNEAQLEKSRLLSDRFSAERPKGSFSTLEIQRTEQGDSAMYLCASSFPLQGAGTEAFFGQGTRLTVV.

Comment on this clonotype: This may be a read error: a much more frequent sequence differs by one nucleotide. The chain joins TRBV7-9 to TRBJ2-1, with 7 bases fitting TRBD1. CDR3 length: 14 amino acids. Germline-derived CDR1 and CDR2 are SEHNR and FQNEAQ (reference sequence). CDR3 nucleotides: TGTGTCAGCAGCTTAGAGCCAGGGGGCAATGAGCAGTTCTTC. Translation gives CVSSLEPGGNEQFF.

A remark on this clonotype: A junction end diverges from the germline sequence, so it may reflect a read error. The chain uses TRBV29-1 and TRBJ2-1; no clear D. The CDR3 contains 12 residues. Germline CDR1 SQVTM, CDR2 ANQGSEA. The CDR3 nucleotides are TGCAGCGTTGAAGGGGTTTACACTGAGCAGTTCTTC. Its translation: CSVEGVYTEQFF.

This chain links TRBV3-1 with TRBJ2-1; the D gene is possibly TRBD1 (5 bases). V gave up 0 bases and J gave up 0 bases, with 12 bases separating them. Per the germline V gene, CDR1 is LGHDT and CDR2 is YNNKEL (reference sequence). This CDR3 has 17 amino acids. CDR3 bases: TGTGCCAGCAGCCAAGATAGTGGGGCGGTCTCCTACAATGAGCAGTTCTTC. It yields the protein CASSQDSGAVSYNEQFF.

This chain uses TRBV14 with TRBJ1-1; no clear D gene. This CDR3 is built from 17 residues. Per the germline V gene, CDR1 is SGHDN and CDR2 is FVKESK. With 3 bases removed from V and 0 bases from J, the gap between germline ends came to 17 bases. The CDR3 here is CASSQGYGGIMNTEAFF. The CDR3 region has the DNA TGTGCCAGCAGCCAGGGGTATGGTGGAATCATGAACACTGAAGCTTTCTTT.

This chain joins TRBV4-1 and TRBJ2-2; D uncertain. This CDR3 spans 14 amino acids. CDR1 is MGHRA and CDR2 is YSYEKL in the germline V gene. V was clipped by 0 bases and J by 8 bases, with 10 bases between them. The CDR3 sequence: CASSQDRARGELFF. The DNA for the CDR3 is TGCGCCAGCAGCCAAGATCGGGCCCGGGGGGAGCTGTTTTTT.

V usage is TRBV27 and J usage is TRBJ2-1; a possible D gene is TRBD2 (5 bases). Per the germline V gene, CDR1 is MNHEY and CDR2 is SMNVEV (reference sequence). There are 13 residues in the CDR3. The V gene lost 0 bases and the J gene lost 9 bases, with 9 bases spanning the gap. The CDR3, as DNA: TGTGCCAGCAGTTTATCGGCTCGGGGTGAGCAGTTCTTC. This codes for CASSLSARGEQFF.

This chain links TRBV10-3 with TRBJ2-7; 7 bases map to TRBD1. The CDR3 is 16 amino acids. V lost 7 bases and J lost 0; bases outside the gene matches: 12. Germline V gene lookup returns CDR1 ENHRY and CDR2 SYGVKD. In DNA, the CDR3 is TGTGCCATCACCGTTGCCCGACAGGGCAACTCCTACGAGCAGTACTTC. Residues: CAITVARQGNSYEQYF.

Only a few counts were recorded for this clonotype. The J gene is TRBJ1-1, the V gene TRBV29-1, with unresolved D. The CDR3 spans 10 residues. The V gene's germline CDR1 is SQVTM and CDR2 ANQGSEA. V lost 4 bases to trimming and J lost 4 bases, with 4 bases between them. The CDR3 protein is CSVATTEAFF. The CDR3 coding sequence is TGCAGCGTTGCCACCACTGAAGCTTTCTTT.

The sample holds a few counts of this clonotype. This chain uses TRBV24-1 with TRBJ2-1; 7 bases are shared with TRBD2. Germline CDR1 is KGHDR and CDR2 is SFDVKD. Trimming at V came to 3 bases and at J to 9 bases, leaving 4 bases not matched to a gene. This CDR3 has 13 residues. The CDR3 nucleotides read TGTGCCACCAGTGATGCTTGGGAGGGTGAGCAGTTCTTC. Residues: CATSDAWEGEQFF.

This clonotype was observed many times. The CDR3 sequence is CASSFGPKNTEAFF. CDR3 coding DNA: TGTGCCAGCAGCTTTGGACCTAAGAACACTGAAGCTTTCTTT. This sequence joins TRBV7-9 and TRBJ1-1; D not resolved. The CDR3 loop spans 14 amino acids. Germline CDR1 SEHNR, CDR2 FQNEAQ (reference sequence). V lost 3 bases to trimming and J lost 1 base, with 9 bases between them.